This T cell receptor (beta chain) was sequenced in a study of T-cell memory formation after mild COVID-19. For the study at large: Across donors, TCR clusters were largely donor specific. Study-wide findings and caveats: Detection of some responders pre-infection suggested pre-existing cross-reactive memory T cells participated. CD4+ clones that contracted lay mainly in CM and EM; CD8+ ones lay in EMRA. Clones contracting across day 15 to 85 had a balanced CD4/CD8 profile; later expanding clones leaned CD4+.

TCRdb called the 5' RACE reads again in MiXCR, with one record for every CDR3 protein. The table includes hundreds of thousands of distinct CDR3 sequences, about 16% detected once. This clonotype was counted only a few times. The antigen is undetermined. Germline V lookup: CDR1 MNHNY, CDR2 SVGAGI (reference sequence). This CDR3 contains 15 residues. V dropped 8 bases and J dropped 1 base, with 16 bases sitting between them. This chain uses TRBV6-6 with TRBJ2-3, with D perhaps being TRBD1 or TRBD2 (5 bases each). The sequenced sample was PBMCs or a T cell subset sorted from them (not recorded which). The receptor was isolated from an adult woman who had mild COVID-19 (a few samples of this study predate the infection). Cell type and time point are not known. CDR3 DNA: TGTGCCAGCTGCTGGGGGAGCGTCCGCACAGATACGCAGTATTTT. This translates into CASCWGSVRTDTQYF.